The clone carrying this T cell receptor beta chain was seen only a few times. Its antigen is undetermined. The data were taken from a study of beta chain features in type 1 diabetes. The sequenced template was cDNA made from the entire isolated RNA. Data came from immunoSEQ multiplex PCR; TCRdb stores just in-frame clones and leaves some out. The sample holds under 950,000 clones, 15% to 20% seen once. All sorted populations exceeded 95% purity. Study-wide points: Patients' naive, central memory and Treg TCRB repertoires seemed closer to one another than those of healthy donors. cDNA sequencing could over-represent cells with high TCR expression. Moderate but significant shortening of TCRB CDR3s was recorded in all four CD4+ subsets from Type 1 diabetes patients.

V lost 7 bases, J lost 11 bases, and 24 bases lay in between. Germline V gene lookup returns CDR1 SNHLY and CDR2 FYNNEI. The CDR3 extends over 15 amino acids. Specimen: naive CD4+ T cells from blood. This TCR derives from a woman younger than 35 in good health. The chain recombines TRBV2 with TRBJ1-5; tentative D call: TRBD1 (5 bases). CDR3 region: CASTKDTPWSEAQHF. The CDR3 nucleotides are TGTGCCAGCACTAAGGACACCCCCTGGAGCGAGGCCCAGCATTTT.